This T cell receptor beta chain originates from a study of identical twins. In TCRdb, the 5' RACE reads were re-called with MiXCR into one record per CDR3 protein. The sample has 240,000 or so distinct CDR3 sequences; about 12% are singletons. This clonotype was seen more than once but under ten times. The germline gives CDR1 SGHRS, CDR2 YFSETQ. V was clipped by 0 bases and J by 4 bases, with 10 bases between them. This CDR3 is built from 14 residues. These data were likewise used in another study, on yellow fever vaccine responses in identical twins.

Specimen: memory (CD45RO+) T cells sorted from blood. The genes are TRBV5-1 and TRBJ2-5; D not certain. The sequence was obtained from a woman under 30 in good health. The DNA of the CDR3 is TGCGCCAGCAGCTTGGGTGTCAGCCGAGAGACCCAGTACTTC. Amino acids: CASSLGVSRETQYF.